Shown below are 8 T cell receptor beta chains from a single sample sequenced in a study of blood T cell repertoires in COVID-19. Some clones are missing from TCRdb's copy, which holds only in-frame ones; the method was immunoSEQ multiplex PCR. The table has about 260,000 clones, just under 85% seen once; the top ten hold 1.5% to 2%. The sequencing sample was made of peripheral blood. The source is an elderly woman with acute or convalescent COVID-19.

This clone appeared once. The chain combines TRBV6-2 or TRBV6-3 with TRBJ2-3, with D tentatively TRBD2 (7 bases). CDR3 size: 15 residues. The germline V gene has CDR1 MNHEY and CDR2 SVGEGT. With 3 bases removed from V and 0 bases from J, the gap between germline ends came to 10 bases. The CDR3 sequence: CASSYAGASTDTQYF. CDR3 nucleotide sequence: TGTGCCAGCAGTTATGCGGGGGCAAGCACAGATACGCAGTATTTT.

This sequence joins TRBV29-1 and TRBJ2-1, with TRBD2 matching over 12 bases. V lost 4 bases and J lost 6; bases outside the gene matches: 4. This CDR3 comprises 14 residues. Germline CDR1 and CDR2: SQVTM and ANQGSEA. CDR3 protein: CSVAGTSGFNEQFF. CDR3 DNA: TGCAGCGTTGCCGGGACTAGCGGGTTCAATGAGCAGTTCTTC.

This chain connects TRBV25-1 to TRBJ1-6; TRBD1 is a possible D gene (6 bases). This CDR3 comprises 13 residues. Germline lookup yields CDR1 MGHDK and CDR2 SYGVNS. Between the trimmed V and J ends, which lost 9 bases and 1 base, there was a span of 7 bases. DNA for the CDR3: TGTGCCAGTACAGGGTCCTATAATTCACCCCTCCACTTT. It yields the protein CASTGSYNSPLHF.

The V gene is TRBV2, the J gene TRBJ2-1; tentatively, D is TRBD2 (5 bases). V was trimmed by 2 bases and J by 10 bases, leaving 9 bases between them. Germline loops: CDR1 SNHLY, CDR2 FYNNEI. The length of the CDR3 is 12 residues. CDR3 sequence reads: CASSEYGVEQFF. The CDR3 nucleotides read TGTGCCAGCAGTGAATACGGGGTCGAGCAGTTCTTC.

This clone was seen ten or more times. V usage is TRBV7-2 and J usage is TRBJ2-2, with D unclear. CDR1 and CDR2 (germline): SGHTA, FQGNSA. The CDR3 contains 15 residues. Deletions cut 1 base from V and 2 bases from J, with 8 bases between. CDR3 residues: CASSLVTVNTGELFF. CDR3 coding DNA: TGTGCCAGCAGCTTAGTTACAGTAAACACCGGGGAGCTGTTTTTT.

The gene calls are TRBV7-2 and TRBJ2-5; 7 bases agree with TRBD1. In germline, CDR1 is SGHTA, CDR2 FQGNSA. V lost 5 bases to trimming and J lost 5 bases; unmatched junction nucleotides: 5. This CDR3 has 13 amino acids. DNA for the CDR3: TGTGCCAGCAGCAGACAGGGTGGGGAGACCCAGTACTTC. It codes for CASSRQGGETQYF.

This chain links TRBV7-3 with TRBJ2-3; the match to TRBD2 covers 8 bases. This CDR3 region has 16 residues. Germline trimming cut 1 base from V and 0 bases from J; bases unmatched to any gene: 3. The germline CDR1 and CDR2 sequences are SGHTA and FQGTGA. The CDR3 protein is CASSLMGLVSTDTQYF. The CDR3 DNA reads as TGTGCCAGCAGCTTAATGGGACTAGTTAGCACAGATACGCAGTATTTT. Full variable domain (outside the CDR3, taken from reference TRBV7-3 and TRBJ2-3): GAGVSQTPSNKVTEKGKYVELRCDPISGHTALYWYRQSLGQGPEFLIYFQGTGAADDSGLPNDRFFAVRPEGSVSTLKIQRTERGDSAVYLCASSLMGLVSTDTQYFGPGTRLTVL.

This chain connects TRBV5-1 to TRBJ1-1; no reliable D call. This CDR3 contains 14 residues. Trimming removed 0 bases at V and 5 bases at J, with 11 bases between. CDR1 is SGHRS and CDR2 is YFSETQ in the germline V gene. The CDR3 nucleotides are TGCGCCAGCAGCTTGGATGGTAGAGAGACTGAAGCTTTCTTT. It translates to CASSLDGRETEAFF.